The entry below gives a single T cell receptor beta chain sequence along with its context. At least ten counts were recorded for this clonotype. What antigen it recognizes has not been identified. No base quality values were provided; no much bigger clone lies one nucleotide off. Libraries were built with PCR. The sequencing machine was an Illumina HiSeq 2500. TCR libraries were prepared with molecular barcoding, using unique molecular identifiers to normalize TCRbeta repertoire quantification. TCRdb reprocessing: public reads trimmed at Q25 with fastp, clones called with MiXCR, in-frame beta chains kept. Entries are consolidated by CDR3 protein sequence, retaining the most common genes and DNA. Here the sample has some 240,000 distinct CDR3 sequences; more than 7.5% occur a single time. The top ten clonotypes cover 5% to 5.5% of the sample. The data stem from a study of T-cell reconstitution after alpha-beta-depleted transplantation in children (dated by TCRdb to about 2016). Background on the whole study: Using TCR repertoire profiling, the study followed T-cell immune reconstitution in a quantitative way in children after TCRalphabeta/CD19-depleted allogeneic hematopoietic cell transplantation.

Taken from cysteine to phenylalanine, the CDR3 has 14 residues. Here the CDR3 DNA is all that survives: 42 bases in frame from base 1. The V end loses 0 bases and the J end loses 7 bases, and a stretch of 13 bases separates them. CDR1 is given as SGHKS and CDR2 as YYEKEE, both from the germline V gene (reference sequence). This specimen consisted of PBMCs from the stem cell graft donor, obtained from the stem cell graft. Recombination linked TRBV5-5 to TRBJ1-2; no confident D gene assignment can be made. The TCR was taken from a human donor who donated a stem cell graft to a child with SCID. The sequence in DNA is TGTGCCAGCAGCTTGGACCAGTTCCCCTCTGGCTACACCTTC. The resulting protein is CASSLDQFPSGYTF.